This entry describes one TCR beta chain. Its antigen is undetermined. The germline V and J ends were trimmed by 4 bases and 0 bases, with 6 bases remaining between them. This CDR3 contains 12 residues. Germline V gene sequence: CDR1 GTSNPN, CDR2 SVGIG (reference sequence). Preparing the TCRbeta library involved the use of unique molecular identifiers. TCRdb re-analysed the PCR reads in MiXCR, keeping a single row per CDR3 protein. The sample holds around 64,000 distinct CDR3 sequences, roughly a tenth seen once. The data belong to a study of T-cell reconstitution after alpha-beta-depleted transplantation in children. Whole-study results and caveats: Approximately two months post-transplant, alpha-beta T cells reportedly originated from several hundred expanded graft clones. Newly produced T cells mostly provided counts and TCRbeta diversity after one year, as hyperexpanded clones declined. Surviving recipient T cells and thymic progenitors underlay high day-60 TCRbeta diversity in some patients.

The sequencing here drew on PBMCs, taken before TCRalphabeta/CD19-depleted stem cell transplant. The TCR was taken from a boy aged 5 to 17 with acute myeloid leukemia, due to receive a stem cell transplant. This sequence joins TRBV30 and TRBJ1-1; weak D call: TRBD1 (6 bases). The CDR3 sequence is CAWNRVNTEAFF. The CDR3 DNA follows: TGTGCCTGGAACAGGGTGAACACTGAAGCTTTCTTT.